Below are 32 T cell receptor beta chains sequenced from a single sample in a study of CD8+ T cells in alopecia areata. Treatment noted: oral pan-JAK inhibitor, 5-10 mg twice daily. Investigators isolated RNA and reverse transcribed it into cDNA to act as the sequencing template. Sequencing used immunoSEQ multiplex PCR; TCRdb keeps in-frame clones, though not all of them. The table records 150,000 to 200,000 clones, roughly 50% of them present only once. The sequenced sample was CD4+ T cells sorted from blood, obtained at approximately week 55, from a patient treated with tofacitinib. The origin of the receptors is a human donor with alopecia areata.

The V and J genes are TRBV25-1 and TRBJ2-3, with D tentatively TRBD1 (6 bases). The CDR3 is made up of 13 amino acids. Germline values: CDR1 MGHDK, CDR2 SYGVNS. V was clipped by 10 bases and J by 6 bases, with 17 bases between them. Here the CDR3 reads CATQGNNRDTQYF. CDR3 coding DNA: TGTGCCACGCAGGGGAACAATCGGGATACGCAGTATTTT.

This clone was picked up a small number of times. The chain carries TRBV30 and TRBJ1-4, with D unresolved. V was trimmed by 1 base and J by 4 bases, leaving 13 bases between them. The CDR3 runs to 15 residues. Germline V gives CDR1 GTSNPN, CDR2 SVGIG (reference sequence). The DNA for the CDR3 is TGTGCCTGGAGTGCCTTGGCTGGATTTAATGAAAAACTGTTTTTT. It is translated as CAWSALAGFNEKLFF.

This clone has more than one count but fewer than ten. This chain uses TRBV7-8 with TRBJ2-5; tentatively, D is TRBD1 or TRBD2 (5 bases each). Germline assignment: CDR1 SGHVS and CDR2 FQNEAQ. The CDR3 spans 15 residues. The ends were cut back, 0 bases at V and 5 bases at J, with 13 bases in the middle. This CDR3 reads CASSLASGGTETQYF. In DNA, the CDR3 is TGTGCCAGCAGCTTAGCCAGTGGGGGTACGGAGACCCAGTACTTC.

The J gene is TRBJ2-5, the V gene TRBV27, with 11 bases lining up with TRBD1. V was pared by 5 bases and J by 5 bases, with 10 bases of the junction left unmatched. The CDR3 length is 16 residues. CDR1 is MNHEY, CDR2 SMNVEV, per germline (reference sequence). The chain's CDR3 is CASSPRTGGDLETQYF. CDR3 coding DNA: TGTGCCAGCAGTCCGCGGACAGGGGGCGATTTGGAGACCCAGTACTTC.

The chain has TRBV11-2 and TRBJ2-1; D call uncertain. The CDR3 sequence is 15 residues long. V lost 4 bases to trimming and J lost 4 bases, with 14 bases between them. Germline V gene lookup returns CDR1 SGHAT and CDR2 FQNNGV. CDR3 residues: CASSYLSLNYNEQFF. The CDR3 bases are TGTGCCAGCAGCTACCTTTCCCTCAATTACAATGAGCAGTTCTTC.

This chain links TRBV15 with TRBJ1-1, with a tentative D call TRBD1 (5 bases). The CDR3 contains 15 residues. The germline V and J ends were trimmed by 0 bases and 4 bases, with 12 bases remaining between them. The germline CDR1 and CDR2 sequences are LNHNV and YYDKDF (reference sequence). The CDR3 loop reads CATSREAGSFTEAFF. For the CDR3, the DNA is TGTGCCACCAGCAGAGAAGCAGGGAGCTTCACTGAAGCTTTCTTT.

This chain connects TRBV6-1 to TRBJ1-6; the match to TRBD1 covers 9 bases. Germline CDR1 and CDR2: MNHNS and SASEGT. The CDR3 extends over 17 amino acids. V lost 4 bases to trimming and J lost 0 bases; unmatched junction nucleotides: 4. The CDR3, as DNA: TGTGCCAGCAGTGCCGGACAGGGGAGCTCCTATAATTCACCCCTCCACTTT. Amino acid sequence: CASSAGQGSSYNSPLHF.

The rearrangement joins TRBV29-1 to TRBJ1-2, with D unresolved. The V end lost 2 bases, the J end lost 7 bases, and 5 bases lay between the germline ends. Looked up from germline, CDR1 is SQVTM and CDR2 is ANQGSEA. The CDR3 covers 10 residues. In DNA, the CDR3 is TGCAGCGTTGAACACGTTGGCTACACCTTC. It is translated as CSVEHVGYTF.

The chain is built from TRBV23-1 and TRBJ1-2, with D possibly matching TRBD1 (6 bases). TRBV23-1 is marked as an open reading frame, function uncertain. Trimming took 3 bases from V and 1 from J, leaving 15 bases between them. The CDR3 has 16 residues. CDR3 loop: CASSQQGPTFNYGYTF. The DNA of the CDR3 is TGCGCCAGCAGTCAGCAGGGGCCCACCTTTAACTATGGCTACACCTTC.

The chain has TRBV27 and TRBJ2-5; 9 bases are a match to TRBD2. Losses at the gene ends were 3 bases for V and 2 bases for J; bases not matched to a gene: 10. The CDR3 extends over 17 amino acids. CDR1 and CDR2 from the germline V gene are MNHEY and SMNVEV (reference sequence). Written as DNA, the CDR3 is TGTGCCAGCAGTTTCAGAAAGGCAGCGGGGGGTCAAGAGACCCAGTACTTC. Its protein product is CASSFRKAAGGQETQYF.

This clone was recorded a few times. This chain joins TRBV19 and TRBJ2-7; either TRBD1 or TRBD2 may fit D (5 bases each). Germline V CDR1 and CDR2: LNHDA, SQIVND (reference sequence). The V gene lost 2 bases and the J gene lost 0 bases, with 11 bases spanning the gap. The CDR3 has 15 amino acids. In DNA form, the CDR3 reads TGTGCCAGTAGTATACAGGGACGGAGCTCCTACGAGCAGTACTTC. This sequence encodes CASSIQGRSSYEQYF.

The rearrangement links TRBV30 to TRBJ1-1; unclear D gene. There are 12 residues in the CDR3. Trimming took off 3 bases at V and 1 base at J, with 6 bases between the two ends. The V gene's germline CDR1 is GTSNPN and CDR2 SVGIG (reference sequence). The chain's CDR3 is CAWSQQNTEAFF. The DNA for the CDR3 is TGTGCCTGGAGCCAGCAGAACACTGAAGCTTTCTTT.

The chain carries TRBV6-5 and TRBJ2-5; TRBD1 might be the D (5 bases). The CDR3 consists of 12 residues. V lost 0 bases, J lost 9 bases, and 8 bases lay in between. Germline V lookup: CDR1 MNHEY, CDR2 SVGAGI. The CDR3 loop is CASSYSQGSQYF. CDR3 sequence (DNA): TGTGCCAGCAGTTACTCCCAGGGATCCCAGTACTTC.

The V and J genes are TRBV11-1 and TRBJ2-3; D is unclear. The V end was cut by 5 bases, the J end by 5 bases, with 23 bases between. Germline CDR1 SGHAT, CDR2 FQDESV (reference sequence). This CDR3 is built from 17 residues. CDR3 coding DNA: TGTGCCAGCAGCCGACGTGTGGTCCCGGATAATAAAGATACGCAGTATTTT. It specifies CASSRRVVPDNKDTQYF. The entire variable domain, with the rest obtained from reference TRBV11-1 and TRBJ2-3, is as follows: EAEVAQSPRYKITEKSQAVAFWCDPISGHATLYWYRQILGQGPELLVQFQDESVVDDSQLPKDRFSAERLKGVDSTLKIQPAELGDSAMYLCASSRRVVPDNKDTQYFGPGTRLTVL.

The chain combines TRBV7-6 with TRBJ2-5; no clear D. Germline CDR1 is SGHVS and CDR2 is FNYEAQ. This CDR3 comprises 14 residues. The V end was cut by 1 base, the J end by 0 bases, with 6 bases between. For the CDR3, the DNA is TGTGCCAGCAGCTTAGTATGGTACCAAGAGACCCAGTACTTC. Its translation is CASSLVWYQETQYF.

This clone came up a few times. The rearrangement uses TRBV6-6 and TRBJ1-5; 7 bases fit TRBD1. V lost 6 bases, J lost 7 bases, and 6 bases stayed unmatched. Germline loops: CDR1 MNHNY, CDR2 SVGAGI (reference sequence). The CDR3 sequence is 13 residues long. CDR3 region: CASSDRVRQPQHF. Written as DNA, the CDR3 is TGTGCCAGCAGCGACAGGGTACGACAGCCCCAGCATTTT.

This clone came up a few times. This chain connects TRBV5-1 to TRBJ2-1; TRBD1 aligns across 9 bases. Germline trimming cut 2 bases from V and 4 bases from J; bases unmatched to any gene: 4. The germline V gene has CDR1 SGHRS and CDR2 YFSETQ. The CDR3 is made up of 15 amino acids. CDR3 DNA sequence: TGCGCCAGCAGCTTAAGGGACAGGGAATACAATGAGCAGTTCTTC. Encoded protein: CASSLRDREYNEQFF.

This sequence joins TRBV12-5 and TRBJ2-3; D unclear. The V end lost 7 bases, the J end lost 2 bases, and 7 bases lay between the germline ends. The CDR3 is 12 residues long. Germline V gene data show CDR1 as LGHNT and CDR2 as FRNRAP. The CDR3 spells CASAGDTDTQYF. As DNA, the CDR3 is TGTGCTAGTGCGGGTGACACAGATACGCAGTATTTT.

The chain combines TRBV5-1 with TRBJ2-7; no reliable D call. The CDR3 runs 15 residues. Germline V lookup: CDR1 SGHRS, CDR2 YFSETQ. V lost 1 base and J 1 base, leaving 12 bases between the germline ends. For the CDR3, the DNA is TGCGCCAGCAGCTTGTATTTGGCGGATTCCTACGAGCAGTACTTC. Protein: CASSLYLADSYEQYF.

A note on this clone: Other DNA sequences in this sample translate to the same CDR3. The chain combines TRBV29-1 with TRBJ2-5; D may match TRBD1 or TRBD2 (5 bases each). The CDR3 spans 13 residues. V was trimmed by 2 bases and J by 3 bases, leaving 10 bases between them. Germline V gene data show CDR1 as SQVTM and CDR2 as ANQGSEA. In nucleotides, the CDR3 is TGCAGCGTTGAAACCGGGACGAAAGAGACCCAGTACTTC. It specifies CSVETGTKETQYF.

The sample holds a few counts of this clone. V is TRBV13 and J is TRBJ1-3; 9 bases line up with TRBD1. The V and J ends lost 6 bases and 1 base, in that order; junction bases with no gene match: 4. Germline V lookup: CDR1 PRHDT, CDR2 FYEKMQ (reference sequence). The CDR3 spans 15 residues. CDR3 DNA sequence: TGTGCCAGCAGAACAGGGGGCGCTTCTGGAAACACCATATATTTT. Amino acids: CASRTGGASGNTIYF. Together with reference TRBV13 and TRBJ1-3, the CDR3 gives the full variable domain: AAGVIQSPRHLIKEKRETATLKCYPIPRHDTVYWYQQGPGQDPQFLISFYEKMQSDKGSIPDRFSAQQFSDYHSELNMSSLELGDSALYFCASRTGGASGNTIYFGEGSWLTVV.

The chain uses TRBV4-1 and TRBJ1-2; a possible D gene is TRBD1 (5 bases). This CDR3 contains 15 residues. V was cut by 1 base and J by 8 bases, with 17 bases left in between. The germline CDR1 and CDR2 sequences are MGHRA and YSYEKL. The CDR3 loop reads CASSQAGGFGGGYTF. The DNA of the CDR3 is TGCGCCAGCAGCCAAGCGGGCGGCTTTGGGGGAGGCTACACCTTC.

The J gene is TRBJ1-1, the V gene TRBV5-1; 9 bases agree with TRBD1. The CDR3 has 15 amino acids. V gave up 4 bases and J gave up 0 bases; unmatched junction bases: 4. Germline loops: CDR1 SGHRS, CDR2 YFSETQ. CDR3 in DNA: TGCGCCAGCAGCCTCCGGGACAGGGTGAACACTGAAGCTTTCTTT. Its translation is CASSLRDRVNTEAFF.

The chain employs TRBV6-6 and TRBJ2-7; no clear D. Per germline, CDR1 MNHNY and CDR2 SVGAGI (reference sequence). The CDR3 spans 14 residues. V was trimmed by 0 bases and J by 1 base, leaving 7 bases between them. The CDR3, as DNA: TGTGCCAGCAGTTACTCGTCAGCTTCCTACGAGCAGTACTTC. Protein: CASSYSSASYEQYF.

V gene TRBV25-1 combines with J gene TRBJ2-6, with TRBD1 matching over 10 bases. The CDR3 consists of 17 residues. J gave up 0 bases and V 2 bases, and 1 base lay outside the gene matches. Germline V gene sequence: CDR1 MGHDK, CDR2 SYGVNS. The CDR3 nucleotides read TGTGCCAGCAGTGAACGGACAGGGGGCTCTGGGGCCAACGTCCTGACTTTC. Its protein is CASSERTGGSGANVLTF.

This clone was seen many times. The chain employs TRBV5-4 and TRBJ1-2; D unresolved. The ends were cut back, 0 bases at V and 8 bases at J, with 20 bases in the middle. Germline-derived CDR1 and CDR2 are SGHNT and YYREEE (reference sequence). The CDR3 is 16 residues long. CDR3 region: CASSLGPMEVKPGYTF. The CDR3, as DNA: TGTGCCAGCAGCTTGGGCCCGATGGAAGTGAAACCAGGCTACACCTTC.

The chain combines TRBV5-1 with TRBJ2-5, with 9 bases identical to TRBD1. CDR1 SGHRS and CDR2 YFSETQ come from the germline V gene. The junction had 13 bases not matched to a gene; V was cut back by 5 bases and J by 5 bases. CDR3 length equals 16 residues. The CDR3 DNA reads TGCGCCAGCAGTCGAACCGGGACAGGGAGAGCCGAGACCCAGTACTTC. Its protein product is CASSRTGTGRAETQYF.

The DNA for the CDR3 is TGCAGTGCTAGAGCGGGGGAGCAGTACTTC. This sequence encodes CSARAGEQYF. V usage is TRBV20-1 and J usage is TRBJ2-7; possible D gene TRBD2, 5 bases. The V end lost 1 base, the J end lost 7 bases, and 5 bases lay between the germline ends. CDR3 length equals 10 residues. CDR1 is DFQATT, CDR2 SNEGSKA, per germline (reference sequence).

The chain has TRBV30 and TRBJ2-3; 11 nucleotides match TRBD2. CDR1 is GTSNPN, CDR2 SVGIG, per germline (reference sequence). J gave up 2 bases and V 5 bases, and 6 bases lay outside the gene matches. This CDR3 has 15 amino acids. CDR3 nucleotide sequence: TGTGCCTGGGGAAGACTAGCGGGGCTCACAGATACGCAGTATTTT. Translated: CAWGRLAGLTDTQYF.

This clone was detected only a few times. The chain is built from TRBV29-1 and TRBJ2-5, with a tentative D call TRBD2 (5 bases). The CDR3 spans 13 residues. Trimming pared 7 bases from V and 2 bases from J, leaving 14 bases between. Germline V gene sequence: CDR1 SQVTM, CDR2 ANQGSEA. The CDR3 is CSGKLGLQETQYF. In DNA, the CDR3 is TGCAGCGGGAAACTAGGCCTGCAAGAGACCCAGTACTTC.

The rearrangement links TRBV7-2 to TRBJ1-1; the D is unclear. Germline V lookup: CDR1 SGHTA, CDR2 FQGNSA. The V end was cut by 4 bases, the J end by 0 bases, with 12 bases between. There are 15 residues in the CDR3. The CDR3 nucleotides are TGTGCCAGCAGCTCGAAGGTTCGGGTGAACACTGAAGCTTTCTTT. Translating gives CASSSKVRVNTEAFF.

V and J are TRBV5-1 and TRBJ1-6; the D gene is possibly TRBD1 (5 bases). CDR3 size: 14 residues. V lost 2 bases to trimming and J lost 9 bases, with 12 bases between them. The V gene's germline CDR1 is SGHRS and CDR2 YFSETQ. For the CDR3, the DNA is TGCGCCAGCAGCTTTCCCGGGGGTAGTTCACCCCTCCACTTT. Amino acids: CASSFPGGSSPLHF.